The 9 T cell receptor beta chains reported below all come from one sample, sequenced in a study of cytomegalovirus exposure and HLA in healthy donors. The PCR was carried out with 60 Vbeta primers and 13 Jbeta primers. Clones were read by immunoSEQ multiplex PCR, and TCRdb kept only the in-frame ones, dropping some. The data show roughly 130,000 clones, with 74% seen just once and under 6.5% held by the top ten. Sequencing used PBMCs. Receptors originate from a woman in her forties or fifties in good health and CMV-seropositive.

The genes are TRBV6-1 and TRBJ2-2; maybe TRBD2 (6 bases). Trimming took 6 bases from V and 0 from J, leaving 11 bases between them. The CDR3 sequence is 15 residues long. Germline V CDR1 and CDR2: MNHNS, SASEGT. In DNA form, the CDR3 reads TGTGCCAGCAGCAATAGCGGTTCGAACACCGGGGAGCTGTTTTTT. Translated, it gives CASSNSGSNTGELFF.

This clone was detected only once. This sequence joins TRBV25-1 and TRBJ2-5; D ambiguous. CDR1 and CDR2 (germline): MGHDK, SYGVNS. Trimming took 6 bases from V and 1 from J, leaving 12 bases between them. The CDR3 runs 14 residues. The CDR3 is CASRGFGLQETQYF. The CDR3 nucleotides read TGTGCCAGCAGAGGTTTTGGGCTCCAAGAGACCCAGTACTTC. The whole variable domain, remainder taken from reference TRBV25-1 and TRBJ2-5, is EADIYQTPRYLVIGTGKKITLECSQTMGHDKMYWYQQDPGMELHLIHYSYGVNSTEKGDLSSESTVSRIRTEHFPLTLESARPSHTSQYLCASRGFGLQETQYFGPGTRLLVL.

This clone was seen only once. The chain combines TRBV5-5 with TRBJ1-1; 9 positions match TRBD1. This CDR3 is 15 amino acids long. Germline V gene data show CDR1 as SGHKS and CDR2 as YYEKEE (reference sequence). V lost 4 bases, J lost 3 bases, and 7 bases stayed unmatched. CDR3 region: CASSPPGTGYTEAFF. For the CDR3, the DNA is TGTGCCAGCAGCCCACCCGGGACAGGGTACACTGAAGCTTTCTTT.

In its sample, this clone was seen a few times. The V gene is TRBV6-5, the J gene TRBJ1-1, with 7 bases aligning to TRBD1. V was clipped by 6 bases and J by 7 bases; unmatched bases: 14. CDR1 MNHEY and CDR2 SVGAGI come from the germline V gene. The CDR3 covers 15 residues. CDR3: CASRMSQGFLSEAFF. In nucleotides, the CDR3 is TGTGCCAGCAGGATGTCACAGGGGTTTCTCAGTGAAGCTTTCTTT.

The genes are TRBV27 and TRBJ2-7; TRBD1 is a possible D gene (5 bases). V lost 4 bases and J lost 6, with 13 bases in between. CDR3 length: 13 residues. Germline V CDR1 and CDR2: MNHEY, SMNVEV (reference sequence). The CDR3 loop reads CASSSKDKAEQYF. In nucleotides, the CDR3 is TGTGCCAGCAGTTCCAAGGACAAGGCCGAGCAGTACTTC.

This chain links TRBV9 with TRBJ1-3; no clear D gene. Germline values: CDR1 SGDLS, CDR2 YYNGEE. The CDR3 has 14 amino acids. The germline V and J ends were trimmed by 5 bases and 4 bases, with 13 bases remaining between them. The chain's CDR3 is CASSPNLSGNTIYF. Written as DNA, the CDR3 is TGTGCCAGCAGTCCAAACCTGAGCGGAAACACCATATATTTT.

The chain joins TRBV15 to TRBJ1-1, with 8 bases lining up with TRBD1. CDR3 length: 14 amino acids. The V segment lost 5 bases and the J segment 0 bases; nucleotides outside the gene matches: 2. Per germline, CDR1 LNHNV and CDR2 YYDKDF (reference sequence). The CDR3 protein is CATSEGQVNTEAFF. The CDR3 nucleotides are TGTGCCACCAGCGAGGGACAGGTGAACACTGAAGCTTTCTTT.

The CDR3 loop reads CASSATWTVHTGELFF. DNA of the CDR3: TGTGCCAGTAGTGCGACCTGGACAGTTCACACCGGGGAGCTGTTTTTT. The chain employs TRBV19 and TRBJ2-2; tentative D call: TRBD1 (6 bases). Trimming removed 5 bases at V and 3 bases at J, with 16 bases between. This CDR3 spans 16 amino acids. Germline V CDR1 and CDR2: LNHDA, SQIVND (reference sequence). Looking up the rest from reference TRBV19 and TRBJ2-2 gives the full variable domain: DGGITQSPKYLFRKEGQNVTLSCEQNLNHDAMYWYRQDPGQGLRLIYYSQIVNDFQKGDIAEGYSVSREKKESFPLTVTSAQKNPTAFYLCASSATWTVHTGELFFGEGSRLTVL.

The J gene is TRBJ1-1, the V gene TRBV5-6; 7 bases line up with TRBD1. This CDR3 region has 17 residues. Germline CDR1 is SGHDT and CDR2 is YYEEEE. V gave up 4 bases and J gave up 4 bases; unmatched junction bases: 16. Written as DNA, the CDR3 is TGTGCCAGCAGCCCCTTCCAACAGGGGCAATCTAGCACTGAAGCTTTCTTT. This translates into CASSPFQQGQSSTEAFF.